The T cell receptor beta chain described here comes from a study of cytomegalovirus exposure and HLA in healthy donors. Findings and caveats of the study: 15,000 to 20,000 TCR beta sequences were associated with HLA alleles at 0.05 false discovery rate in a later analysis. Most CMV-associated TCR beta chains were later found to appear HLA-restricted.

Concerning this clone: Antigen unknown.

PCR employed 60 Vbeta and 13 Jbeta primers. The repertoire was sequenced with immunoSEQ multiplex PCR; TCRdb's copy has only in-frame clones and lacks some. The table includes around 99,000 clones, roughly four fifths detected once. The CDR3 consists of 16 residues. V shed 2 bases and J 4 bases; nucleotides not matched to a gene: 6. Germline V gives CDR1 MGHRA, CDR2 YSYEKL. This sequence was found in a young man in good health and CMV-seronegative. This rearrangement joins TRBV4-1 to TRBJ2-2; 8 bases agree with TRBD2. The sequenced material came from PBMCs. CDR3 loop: CASSQPFSGVTGELFF. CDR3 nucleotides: TGCGCCAGCAGCCAACCCTTTAGCGGGGTCACCGGGGAGCTGTTTTTT.